The 28 T cell receptor beta chains given below trace back to one sample, sequenced in a study of early T cells in non-severe SARS-CoV-2 infection. TCRdb re-called the 5' RACE reads through MiXCR, storing one row per CDR3 protein. The table includes some 110,000 distinct CDR3 sequences, about 15% detected once. The sequencing sample was made of whole blood. The source is an adult who was a healthcare worker with PCR-confirmed SARS-CoV-2 infection or an uninfected control (not recorded which).

Here the CDR3 reads CSVASTYNEQFF. Written as DNA, the CDR3 is TGCAGCGTTGCCTCAACCTACAATGAGCAGTTCTTC. The rearrangement links TRBV29-1 to TRBJ2-1; the D is unclear. The ends were cut back, 4 bases at V and 2 bases at J, with 6 bases in the middle. The CDR3 contains 12 residues. In germline, CDR1 is SQVTM, CDR2 ANQGSEA.

J is TRBJ2-7 and V is TRBV2; no firm D call. Trimming removed 3 bases at V and 6 bases at J, with 6 bases between. This CDR3 is 11 amino acids long. The germline gives CDR1 SNHLY, CDR2 FYNNEI. The CDR3 nucleotides read TGTGCCAGCAGTGATTTCCTCGAGCAGTACTTC. It translates to CASSDFLEQYF.

The table lists this clonotype with many counts. The chain recombines TRBV4-1 with TRBJ2-1; 12 positions match TRBD1. The germline V gene has CDR1 MGHRA and CDR2 YSYEKL. V trimming: 0 bases; J trimming: 14 bases; junction bases outside the gene matches: 8. The CDR3 has 15 amino acids. The chain's CDR3 is CASSQDPGQGAAEFF. The DNA of the CDR3 is TGCGCCAGCAGCCAAGATCCGGGACAGGGGGCAGCTGAGTTCTTC.

J is TRBJ2-1 and V is TRBV7-2; 9 bases are a match to TRBD2. The CDR3 consists of 17 residues. The V gene's germline CDR1 is SGHTA and CDR2 FQGNSA. V gave up 2 bases and J gave up 1 base; unmatched junction bases: 6. The CDR3 reads CASSLSSGGTSYNEQFF. The CDR3 DNA sequence: TGTGCCAGCAGCTTAAGCAGCGGGGGGACGTCCTACAATGAGCAGTTCTTC.

This clonotype was recorded at least ten times. The rearrangement joins TRBV2 to TRBJ1-1; D is unclear. CDR3 length: 12 amino acids. V lost 7 bases, J lost 5 bases, and 11 bases lay in between. Germline CDR1 SNHLY, CDR2 FYNNEI. CDR3 nucleotide sequence: TGTGCCAGCAATAGGGATAGGACTGAAGCTTTCTTT. Translation: CASNRDRTEAFF.

This clonotype was found many times. Mismatch with germline at one junction end may stem from a read error. This chain uses TRBV7-8 with TRBJ1-1; 8 bases are shared with TRBD1. The CDR3 totals 16 residues. CDR1 is SGHVS and CDR2 is FQNEAQ in the germline V gene. CDR3 DNA sequence: TGTGCCAGCAGCTTAGCCTACCGGACAGGGAACCCTGAAGCTTTCTTT. It specifies CASSLAYRTGNPEAFF.

There are a few counts of this clonotype. This chain uses TRBV24-1 with TRBJ2-5, with D hard to call. Germline V gene data show CDR1 as KGHDR and CDR2 as SFDVKD. V lost 4 bases and J lost 4, with 6 bases in between. The CDR3 runs to 12 residues. The CDR3, as DNA: TGTGCCACCAGTGACGGAAGAGAGACCCAGTACTTC. Amino acids: CATSDGRETQYF.

V gene TRBV28 combines with J gene TRBJ1-5, with no clear D. The CDR3 runs 14 residues. CDR1 is MDHEN and CDR2 is SYDVKM in the germline V gene. Trimming cost V 4 bases and J 0 bases, with 7 bases left between them. The CDR3 DNA reads TGTGCCAGCAGTTCCGGCGATAGCAATCAGCCCCAGCATTTT. Amino acid sequence: CASSSGDSNQPQHF.

V is TRBV20-1 and J is TRBJ2-1, with a possible D match to TRBD2 (6 bases). The V and J ends lost 6 bases and 0 bases respectively, with 18 bases between them. Germline V gene lookup returns CDR1 DFQATT and CDR2 SNEGSKA (reference sequence). The CDR3 sequence is 16 residues long. Here the CDR3 DNA reads TGCAGTGCCAGGTCCGGGGGTTCTAGCTCCTACAATGAGCAGTTCTTC. This gives the protein CSARSGGSSSYNEQFF.

The V gene is TRBV3-1, the J gene TRBJ1-1; D call uncertain. Looked up from germline, CDR1 is LGHDT and CDR2 is YNNKEL (reference sequence). The CDR3 sequence is 15 residues long. V was clipped by 3 bases and J by 1 base, with 12 bases between them. CDR3 loop: CASSHPWTRNTEAFF. The CDR3 coding sequence is TGTGCCAGCAGCCACCCCTGGACGAGGAACACTGAAGCTTTCTTT.

The V call is TRBV27, the J call TRBJ1-2; D is possibly TRBD1 (5 bases). Germline lookup yields CDR1 MNHEY and CDR2 SMNVEV (reference sequence). There are 13 residues in the CDR3. Trimming cost V 6 bases and J 8 bases, with 16 bases left between them. The CDR3 coding sequence is TGTGCCAGCAGCCCCCCTGGCGGGGGAGGCTACACCTTC. This encodes CASSPPGGGGYTF.

V gene TRBV6-5 combines with J gene TRBJ1-1, with D possibly TRBD1 on 6 matching bases. This CDR3 region has 13 residues. Trimming stripped 6 bases from V and 3 bases from J, with 11 bases between. CDR1 is MNHEY, CDR2 SVGAGI, per germline. DNA for the CDR3: TGTGCCAGCAGCTGGGGGCGGGACACTGAAGCTTTCTTT. This sequence encodes CASSWGRDTEAFF.

This clonotype was observed a few times. The chain combines TRBV12-3 or TRBV12-4 with TRBJ2-5; the D is unclear. Between the trimmed V and J ends, which lost 1 base and 6 bases, there was a span of 0 bases. The CDR3 contains 10 residues. The CDR3 region is CASSLETQYF. DNA for the CDR3: TGTGCCAGCAGTTTAGAGACCCAGTACTTC.

In its sample, this clonotype was seen a few times. The chain uses TRBV19 and TRBJ2-1, with D possibly matching TRBD1 (6 bases). The germline gives CDR1 LNHDA, CDR2 SQIVND (reference sequence). The ends were cut back, 6 bases at V and 5 bases at J, with 17 bases in the middle. This CDR3 is built from 15 residues. The CDR3 loop reads CASSTGWGPDNEQFF. The CDR3 coding sequence is TGTGCCAGTAGCACGGGATGGGGGCCAGACAATGAGCAGTTCTTC. Filled out from reference TRBV19 and TRBJ2-1, the complete variable domain reads DGGITQSPKYLFRKEGQNVTLSCEQNLNHDAMYWYRQDPGQGLRLIYYSQIVNDFQKGDIAEGYSVSREKKESFPLTVTSAQKNPTAFYLCASSTGWGPDNEQFFGPGTRLTVL.

Only a few counts were recorded for this clonotype. The rearrangement uses TRBV7-9 and TRBJ1-1, with D perhaps matching TRBD1 (6 bases). The CDR3 consists of 15 residues. Germline V gives CDR1 SEHNR, CDR2 FQNEAQ (reference sequence). Trimming took 5 bases from V and 4 from J, leaving 17 bases between them. DNA for the CDR3: TGTGCCAGCAGCCTCCTCCGGGACATACTCACTGAAGCTTTCTTT. It specifies CASSLLRDILTEAFF. Filled out from reference TRBV7-9 and TRBJ1-1, the complete variable domain reads DTGVSQNPRHKITKRGQNVTFRCDPISEHNRLYWYRQTLGQGPEFLTYFQNEAQLEKSRLLSDRFSAERPKGSFSTLEIQRTEQGDSAMYLCASSLLRDILTEAFFGQGTRLTVV.

This clonotype has just a few counts. The chain combines TRBV28 with TRBJ1-2, with D maybe TRBD1 (6 bases). CDR3 length equals 14 residues. Germline CDR1 MDHEN, CDR2 SYDVKM. The germline V and J ends were trimmed by 8 bases and 4 bases, with 17 bases remaining between them. In DNA form, the CDR3 reads TGTGCCAGCCTTATCCGGGGGGCCCGCTATGGCTACACCTTC. Translated, it gives CASLIRGARYGYTF.

This clonotype was counted only a few times. This chain connects TRBV19 to TRBJ1-2; TRBD1 is a possible D gene (6 bases). V was pared by 8 bases and J by 4 bases, with 20 bases between. Germline V gene data show CDR1 as LNHDA and CDR2 as SQIVND (reference sequence). The CDR3 has 15 amino acids. The CDR3 DNA reads as TGTGCCAGTGGAACACGGGGGACAAAGACCTATGGCTACACCTTC. Its translation: CASGTRGTKTYGYTF.

This clonotype turned up a few times. The chain has TRBV5-1 and TRBJ2-1; a possible D gene is TRBD2 (5 bases). Trimming cost V 6 bases and J 7 bases, with 14 bases left between them. CDR3 length equals 13 residues. The germline CDR1 and CDR2 sequences are SGHRS and YFSETQ. The CDR3 bases are TGCGCCAGCATGAGGGAAGGAGGTAATGAGCAGTTCTTC. This encodes CASMREGGNEQFF.

The chain uses TRBV7-3 and TRBJ2-7; TRBD1 aligns across 7 bases. J was trimmed by 3 bases and V by 5 bases; bases with no gene match: 10. CDR1 and CDR2 (germline): SGHTA, FQGTGA. There are 15 residues in the CDR3. The CDR3 region has the DNA TGTGCCAGCAGCCCTACCGGCGGACAGGACTACGAGCAGTACTTC. Encoded protein: CASSPTGGQDYEQYF.

This clonotype was detected a few times. V and J are TRBV7-9 and TRBJ2-3; D is unclear. The CDR3 extends over 13 amino acids. V lost 1 base, J lost 6 bases, and 8 bases lay in between. Germline V CDR1 and CDR2: SEHNR, FQNEAQ (reference sequence). For the CDR3, the DNA is TGTGCCAGCAGCTTAGGCTTGGAGGATACGCAGTATTTT. Its translation: CASSLGLEDTQYF.

The gene calls are TRBV3-1 and TRBJ2-2; 7 bases align to TRBD1. V lost 3 bases to trimming and J lost 1 base; unmatched junction nucleotides: 5. The CDR3 is 16 amino acids. The germline V gene has CDR1 LGHDT and CDR2 YNNKEL (reference sequence). This CDR3 reads CASSQSGTVNTGELFF. The CDR3 DNA sequence: TGTGCCAGCAGCCAGTCCGGGACAGTGAACACCGGGGAGCTGTTTTTT.

This clonotype was counted a few times. The gene calls are TRBV10-3 and TRBJ1-2; 10 nucleotides agree with TRBD1. The V and J ends lost 2 bases and 6 bases, in that order; junction bases with no gene match: 0. Germline CDR1 is ENHRY and CDR2 is SYGVKD. The CDR3 length is 13 residues. For the CDR3, the DNA is TGTGCCATCAGTGAGGGGACAGGGGATGGCTACACCTTC. This gives the protein CAISEGTGDGYTF.

The chain is built from TRBV9 and TRBJ1-3; D unclear. Germline CDR1 and CDR2: SGDLS and YYNGEE. V lost 3 bases and J lost 0, with 10 bases in between. The CDR3 length is 15 residues. The CDR3 loop reads CASSAQASSGNTIYF. The DNA for the CDR3 is TGTGCCAGCAGCGCGCAGGCCTCCTCTGGAAACACCATATATTTT.

The chain joins TRBV6-2 or TRBV6-3 to TRBJ2-3, with no clear D. This CDR3 is 11 amino acids long. V was pared by 8 bases and J by 4 bases, with 7 bases between. The germline V gene encodes CDR1 MNHEY and CDR2 SVGEGT. Written as DNA, the CDR3 is TGTGCCAGCGGAAAAGCAGATACGCAGTATTTT. Residues: CASGKADTQYF.

The rearrangement uses TRBV3-1 and TRBJ2-5; TRBD2 agrees at 8 bases. With 4 bases clipped from V and 0 bases from J, the junction kept 13 bases outside the gene matches. In germline, CDR1 is LGHDT, CDR2 YNNKEL (reference sequence). The CDR3 spans 18 residues. In DNA form, the CDR3 reads TGTGCCAGCAGCCCAGGGAGGCGGGGGGTTTCGTACCAAGAGACCCAGTACTTC. Encoded protein: CASSPGRRGVSYQETQYF.

This clonotype was seen more than once but under ten times. The rearrangement joins TRBV5-1 to TRBJ2-3, with 8 nucleotides matching TRBD2. CDR3 length: 13 residues. Germline assignment: CDR1 SGHRS and CDR2 YFSETQ. V lost 6 bases to trimming and J lost 3 bases; unmatched junction nucleotides: 3. Here the CDR3 DNA reads TGCGCCAGCAAAGCGGGGGTTACAGATACGCAGTATTTT. Protein: CASKAGVTDTQYF.

This clonotype appeared a single time. This chain uses TRBV7-9 with TRBJ2-1; D is perhaps TRBD1 or TRBD2 (5 bases each). With 5 bases removed from V and 6 bases from J, the gap between germline ends came to 17 bases. From germline, CDR1 is SEHNR and CDR2 FQNEAQ (reference sequence). The CDR3 extends over 15 amino acids. As DNA, the CDR3 is TGTGCCAGCAGCCCCCCCGGGGACGCCATCAATGAGCAGTTCTTC. Translating it yields CASSPPGDAINEQFF.

In this sample, this clonotype turned up a few times. The J gene is TRBJ1-6, the V gene TRBV3-1; 7 bases match TRBD1. With V trimmed by 1 base and J by 7 bases, 1 base remained unmatched. Per the germline V gene, CDR1 is LGHDT and CDR2 is YNNKEL (reference sequence). The CDR3 runs to 14 residues. CDR3 sequence (DNA): TGTGCCAGCAGCCAAGCACAGGGGAATTCACCCCTCCACTTT. Residues: CASSQAQGNSPLHF. The full variable domain, in which reference TRBV3-1 and TRBJ1-6 provide the parts outside the CDR3, is DTAVSQTPKYLVTQMGNDKSIKCEQNLGHDTMYWYKQDSKKFLKIMFSYNNKELIINETVPNRFSPKSPDKAHLNLHINSLELGDSAVYFCASSQAQGNSPLHFGNGTRLTVT.